This T cell receptor beta chain is from a study of blood T cell repertoires in COVID-19. On the study more broadly: Acute-phase and convalescent COVID-19 samples originated in the United States, Italy and Spain.

Authors' data handling: Amplifying reference gene primers gave estimates of nucleated cell counts. Assay: immunoSEQ multiplex PCR; the TCRdb copy retains only in-frame clones and omits some. The V and J calls and the clone size are those of that table, but D and trimming were determined from the DNA. The table lists some 130,000 clones, around 82% of them singletons. This clone has a handful of counts. The sequenced sample consisted of peripheral blood. The TCR sequence derives from a woman aged 25 to 39 who had recovered from COVID-19.

In nucleotides, the CDR3 is TGCAGTGCGAGTCTAGCGGGAGACTACAATGAGCAGTTCTTC. Translation gives CSASLAGDYNEQFF. This chain links TRBV20-1 with TRBJ2-1, with 10 nucleotides matching TRBD2. CDR3 length equals 14 residues. Germline values: CDR1 DFQATT, CDR2 SNEGSKA (reference sequence). The V and J ends lost 6 bases and 3 bases, in that order; junction bases with no gene match: 5.